This T cell receptor (beta chain) was sequenced during a study of resident and recirculating memory T cells in vitiligo. Stable patients also lacked confetti depigmentation, a sign of active vitiligo. Data came from immunoSEQ multiplex PCR; TCRdb stores just in-frame clones and leaves some out. The data show about 76,000 clones, roughly 94% seen once. The germline V gene has CDR1 DFQATT and CDR2 SNEGSKA (reference sequence). Unmatched junction bases numbered 2, after V lost 3 bases and J lost 6 bases. The CDR3 is 11 amino acids. Findings of the study overall: Non-conserved TCRs across sites and patients suggested distinct clones per lesion.

In its sample, this clone was seen once. The antigen remains unidentified. Within the sample, other DNA sequences also encode this same CDR3. This sequence joins TRBV20-1 and TRBJ2-7; TRBD2 aligns across 7 bases. Sequencing used blood. The TCR originated in a male donor with vitiligo. The CDR3 bases are TGCAGTGCTAGGGGGGGGAGCGAGCAGTACTTC. It specifies CSARGGSEQYF.